This TCR beta chain was recorded in a study of blood T cells in healthy people across ages. Study-wide points: Versus aged donors, long-lived donors had higher diversity and more naive CD4+ cells. One million T cells yielded diversity estimates that were considered underestimates.

A J-beta primer mix and a sample-barcoded 5' primer were used in a second PCR of about 7 to 11 cycles. Unique molecular identifiers of 12 random nucleotides labeled each cDNA. CDR3-containing paired-end reads numbered at least 2.5 million in each sample. TCRdb reprocessed the 5' RACE reads via MiXCR and lists one record per CDR3 protein. The table records about 940,000 distinct CDR3 sequences, roughly 48% of them present only once. As to this clonotype: Its antigen is unidentified. A single base separates this from a much larger clone, so it may be a read error.

Losses at the gene ends were 0 bases for V and 10 bases for J; bases not matched to a gene: 11. CDR3 length: 15 residues. Germline V gene data show CDR1 as MGHRA and CDR2 as YSYEKL. This clonotype was sampled from a man between 25 and 39 years old in good health. The chain employs TRBV4-1 and TRBJ2-7; 8 bases fit TRBD2. Input material: blood. CDR3 region: CASSQEGGGQEAQYF. In DNA, the CDR3 is TGCGCCAGCAGCCAAGAAGGCGGGGGGCAAGAGGCCCAGTACTTC.